One and the same sample provided the 17 T cell receptor beta chains below, sequenced in a study of blood T cell repertoires in COVID-19. Sequencing was performed with immunoSEQ multiplex PCR; in TCRdb, only in-frame clones are kept and a portion is missing. The sample consists of under 250,000 clones, 65% to 90% of them appearing once. The sequenced sample was peripheral blood. These receptors all stem from a woman aged 70 to 79 with COVID-19, enrolled during active disease.

The chain carries TRBV7-2 and TRBJ2-3, with a possible D match to TRBD1 (7 bases). Germline CDR1 SGHTA, CDR2 FQGNSA. Between the trimmed V and J ends, which lost 5 bases and 2 bases, there was a span of 17 bases. The CDR3 contains 16 residues. CDR3 coding DNA: TGTGCCAGCAGCCCCCGCAGACAGGGACTCACAGATACGCAGTATTTT. Protein sequence: CASSPRRQGLTDTQYF. The variable domain in full, completed from reference TRBV7-2 and TRBJ2-3, reads GAGVSQSPSNKVTEKGKDVELRCDPISGHTALYWYRQSLGQGLEFLIYFQGNSAPDKSGLPSDRFSAERTGGSVSTLTIQRTQQEDSAVYLCASSPRRQGLTDTQYFGPGTRLTVL.

In its sample, this clone was seen once. The rearrangement links TRBV29-1 to TRBJ2-3, with 13 bases aligning to TRBD2. Germline assignment: CDR1 SQVTM and CDR2 ANQGSEA. The CDR3 covers 15 residues. V lost 6 bases and J lost 3; bases outside the gene matches: 6. The CDR3 region has the DNA TGCAGCGTGGGGACTAGCGGGACGGGGACAGATACGCAGTATTTT. This encodes CSVGTSGTGTDTQYF.

This chain links TRBV20-1 with TRBJ1-1; D may be TRBD1 (5 bases). The CDR3 totals 11 residues. Germline CDR1 and CDR2: DFQATT and SNEGSKA (reference sequence). V was cut by 4 bases and J by 8 bases, with 11 bases left in between. CDR3 sequence: CSAIQEIEAFF. DNA for the CDR3: TGCAGTGCTATACAGGAGATAGAAGCTTTCTTT.

This clone was found once. The rearrangement links TRBV9 to TRBJ2-7; the D is unclear. CDR1 is SGDLS and CDR2 is YYNGEE in the germline V gene. CDR3 length: 15 amino acids. The ends were cut back, 0 bases at V and 7 bases at J, with 17 bases in the middle. As DNA, the CDR3 is TGTGCCAGCAGCGTAGAAGACATCCCTCCTGGGGAGCAGTACTTC. This gives the protein CASSVEDIPPGEQYF.

J is TRBJ1-1 and V is TRBV19; 7 nucleotides align to TRBD1. Trimming at V came to 3 bases and at J to 5 bases, leaving 3 bases not matched to a gene. Germline CDR1 LNHDA, CDR2 SQIVND (reference sequence). The CDR3 loop spans 13 amino acids. CDR3 sequence: CASSMAGGTEAFF. The DNA of the CDR3 is TGTGCCAGTAGTATGGCAGGGGGAACTGAAGCTTTCTTT. Complete variable domain (other parts from reference TRBV19 and TRBJ1-1): DGGITQSPKYLFRKEGQNVTLSCEQNLNHDAMYWYRQDPGQGLRLIYYSQIVNDFQKGDIAEGYSVSREKKESFPLTVTSAQKNPTAFYLCASSMAGGTEAFFGQGTRLTVV.

The sample holds one count of this clone. The same CDR3 can be traced to other DNA sequences in this sample. This chain uses TRBV6-5 with TRBJ2-5, with 8 bases that match TRBD1. From germline, CDR1 is MNHEY and CDR2 SVGAGI. J was trimmed by 6 bases and V by 5 bases; bases with no gene match: 2. The CDR3 has 12 residues. The CDR3 nucleotides read TGTGCCAGCAGTCGACAGGGGCAGACCCAGTACTTC. Encoded protein: CASSRQGQTQYF.

CDR3 loop: CASNRQGASTEAFF. For the CDR3, the DNA is TGTGCCAGCAATCGACAGGGGGCGAGCACTGAAGCTTTCTTT. This rearrangement joins TRBV27 to TRBJ1-1; 10 positions agree with TRBD1. The CDR3 totals 14 residues. Trimming at V came to 7 bases and at J to 4 bases, leaving 6 bases not matched to a gene. Germline values: CDR1 MNHEY, CDR2 SMNVEV (reference sequence).

Written as DNA, the CDR3 is TGTGCCAGCAGCGCCCACAAGAACACTGAAGCTTTCTTT. Translation gives CASSAHKNTEAFF. This sequence joins TRBV7-3 and TRBJ1-1; D remains unclear. V lost 5 bases and J lost 1, with 8 bases in between. Germline V lookup: CDR1 SGHTA, CDR2 FQGTGA. The CDR3 extends over 13 amino acids.

The rearrangement uses TRBV18 and TRBJ2-5, with 7 bases that match TRBD1. V lost 7 bases, J lost 5 bases, and 7 bases stayed unmatched. There are 13 residues in the CDR3. CDR1 and CDR2 from the germline V gene are KGHSH and LQKENI. The CDR3 DNA follows: TGTGCCAGCTTGAAAACAGGGGAGGAGACCCAGTACTTC. Its protein is CASLKTGEETQYF.

V gene TRBV7-9 combines with J gene TRBJ1-1; TRBD1 might be the D (5 bases). Germline lookup yields CDR1 SEHNR and CDR2 FQNEAQ (reference sequence). Trimming cost V 4 bases and J 0 bases, with 15 bases left between them. The CDR3 consists of 16 residues. The CDR3 spells CASSSTGLLLNTEAFF. In DNA, the CDR3 is TGTGCCAGCAGCTCTACAGGTTTACTACTGAACACTGAAGCTTTCTTT. Variable domain in full (rest from reference TRBV7-9 and TRBJ1-1): DTGVSQNPRHKITKRGQNVTFRCDPISEHNRLYWYRQTLGQGPEFLTYFQNEAQLEKSRLLSDRFSAERPKGSFSTLEIQRTEQGDSAMYLCASSSTGLLLNTEAFFGQGTRLTVV.

The chain links TRBV3-1 (or the pseudogene TRBV3-2) to TRBJ2-1; TRBD2 might be the D (5 bases). V lost 0 bases to trimming and J lost 9 bases, with 9 bases between them. This CDR3 contains 13 residues. CDR1 and CDR2 (germline): LGHDT, YNNKEL (reference sequence). The CDR3 sequence: CASSQDRAVEQFF. The DNA of the CDR3 is TGTGCCAGCAGCCAAGATCGAGCGGTTGAGCAGTTCTTC.

V gene TRBV19 combines with J gene TRBJ1-1, with a possible D match to TRBD1 (6 bases). Between the trimmed V and J ends, which lost 5 bases and 7 bases, there was a span of 14 bases. Per the germline V gene, CDR1 is LNHDA and CDR2 is SQIVND (reference sequence). This CDR3 comprises 13 residues. The CDR3 protein is CASSSGGRVEAFF. Here the CDR3 DNA reads TGTGCCAGTAGTTCGGGGGGGCGAGTTGAAGCTTTCTTT.

There are a few counts of this clone. V is TRBV27 and J is TRBJ2-7; the match to TRBD1 covers 7 bases. This CDR3 has 16 residues. Trimming removed 2 bases from V and 0 bases from J; junction bases left unmatched: 7. In germline, CDR1 is MNHEY, CDR2 SMNVEV (reference sequence). CDR3 region: CASSLKGQVRSYEQYF. Written as DNA, the CDR3 is TGTGCCAGCAGTTTAAAAGGACAGGTGCGCTCCTACGAGCAGTACTTC.

The V gene is TRBV19, the J gene TRBJ2-1; TRBD2 agrees at 15 bases. The junction had 8 bases not matched to a gene; V was cut back by 4 bases and J by 7 bases. In germline, CDR1 is LNHDA, CDR2 SQIVND (reference sequence). CDR3 length: 17 amino acids. The CDR3 sequence: CASSRGLAGGLRNEQFF. The CDR3 coding sequence is TGTGCCAGTAGTAGAGGACTAGCGGGAGGGCTGCGGAATGAGCAGTTCTTC. Full variable domain (missing parts from reference TRBV19 and TRBJ2-1): DGGITQSPKYLFRKEGQNVTLSCEQNLNHDAMYWYRQDPGQGLRLIYYSQIVNDFQKGDIAEGYSVSREKKESFPLTVTSAQKNPTAFYLCASSRGLAGGLRNEQFFGPGTRLTVL.

The table lists this clone with a few counts. CDR3 amino acids: CACTGTSAYEQYF. DNA for the CDR3: TGTGCCTGCACCGGGACTAGCGCCTACGAGCAGTACTTC. The V call is TRBV30, the J call TRBJ2-7, with 10 bases that match TRBD2. Germline CDR1 GTSNPN, CDR2 SVGIG (reference sequence). V was clipped by 6 bases and J by 2 bases; unmatched bases: 4. The CDR3 consists of 13 residues.

The rearrangement joins TRBV11-3 to TRBJ2-1; maybe TRBD2 (5 bases). The V end was cut by 0 bases, the J end by 7 bases, with 22 bases between. The CDR3 contains 18 residues. Germline V CDR1 and CDR2: SGHNT, YENEEA. CDR3 DNA sequence: TGTGCCAGCAGCTTAGAGGCATTCGGCGGGTGGGGTAGGAATGAGCAGTTCTTC. Translation: CASSLEAFGGWGRNEQFF.

The chain uses TRBV19 and TRBJ1-5, with TRBD1 matching 9 bases. The V gene end was trimmed by 6 bases and the J gene end by 0 bases; junction bases not matched to a gene: 6. The germline V gene encodes CDR1 LNHDA and CDR2 SQIVND (reference sequence). CDR3 size: 16 residues. The CDR3 region is CASSTGQGGSNQPQHF. In DNA form, the CDR3 reads TGTGCCAGTAGCACGGGACAGGGCGGTAGCAATCAGCCCCAGCATTTT.